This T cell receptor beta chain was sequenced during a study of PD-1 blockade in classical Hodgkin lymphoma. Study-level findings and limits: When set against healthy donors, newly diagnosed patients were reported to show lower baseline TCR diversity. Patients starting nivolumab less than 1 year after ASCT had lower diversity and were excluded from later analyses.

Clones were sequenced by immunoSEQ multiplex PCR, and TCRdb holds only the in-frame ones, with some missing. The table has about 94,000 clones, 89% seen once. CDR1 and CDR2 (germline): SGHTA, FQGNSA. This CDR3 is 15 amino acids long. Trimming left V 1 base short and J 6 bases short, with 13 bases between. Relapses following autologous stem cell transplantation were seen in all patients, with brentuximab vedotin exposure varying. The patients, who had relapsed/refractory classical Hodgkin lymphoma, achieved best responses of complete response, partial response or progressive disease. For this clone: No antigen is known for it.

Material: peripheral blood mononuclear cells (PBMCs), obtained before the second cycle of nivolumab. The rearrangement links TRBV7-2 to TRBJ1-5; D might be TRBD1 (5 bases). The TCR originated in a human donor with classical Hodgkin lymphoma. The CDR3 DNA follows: TGTGCCAGCAGCTTAGGGGGCCCCCTGGGTCAGCCCCAGCATTTT. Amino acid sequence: CASSLGGPLGQPQHF. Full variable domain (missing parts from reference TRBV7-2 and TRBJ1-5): GAGVSQSPSNKVTEKGKDVELRCDPISGHTALYWYRQSLGQGLEFLIYFQGNSAPDKSGLPSDRFSAERTGGSVSTLTIQRTQQEDSAVYLCASSLGGPLGQPQHFGDGTRLSIL.